This T cell receptor (beta chain) is drawn from a study of T cell changes during pregnancy in multiple sclerosis. TCRdb keeps only in-frame clones here, not all; method: immunoSEQ multiplex PCR. The sample lists about 70,000 clones, approximately 91% occurring once. The receptor's source is a female donor with multiple sclerosis, enrolled in a pregnancy study. The sample in question was peripheral blood, obtained in the first trimester of pregnancy.

This CDR3 is CASSLKSSSGAYTGELFF. The CDR3 DNA is TGTGCCAGCAGCTTGAAGTCGTCTAGCGGAGCATACACCGGGGAGCTGTTTTTT. V is TRBV5-5 and J is TRBJ2-2, with 7 positions matching TRBD2. The germline gives CDR1 SGHKS, CDR2 YYEKEE (reference sequence). The CDR3 is 18 amino acids. The junction had 12 bases not matched to a gene; V was cut back by 1 base and J by 3 bases.